This is a list of T cell receptor beta chains from one sample in a study of blood T cell repertoires in COVID-19. Data came from immunoSEQ multiplex PCR; TCRdb stores just in-frame clones and leaves some out. The table records about 180,000 clones, roughly nine tenths of them present only once. The sequenced material came from peripheral blood. The receptor source for this set is a young woman with active or convalescent COVID-19. Each CDR3 is given with its conserved first and last residue. A D gene is named only where the DNA matches it firmly. Clone size appears in some rows only: once, few, many, or a class for an expanded clone.

j_call,clone_size,v_call,d_call,cdr3_aa,cdr3_nt
TRBJ2-3,-,TRBV6-5,-,CASGRQQVDTQYF,TGTGCCAGCGGAAGACAGCAGGTCGATACGCAGTATTTT
TRBJ2-2,-,TRBV18,TRBD2,CASSLLAGGPPPNTGELFF,TGTGCCAGCTCTTTGCTAGCGGGAGGGCCACCTCCGAACACCGGGGAGCTGTTTTTT
TRBJ1-3,-,TRBV19,-,CASSYPPIYSGNTIYF,TGTGCCAGTAGTTATCCCCCGATCTACTCTGGAAACACCATATATTTT
TRBJ2-7,-,TRBV5-6,TRBD1,CASSPTGYTYEQYF,TGTGCCAGCAGCCCGACAGGGTACACCTACGAGCAGTACTTC
TRBJ1-2,-,TRBV19,TRBD1,CASTTGTGGSRGYTF,TGTGCCAGCACAACCGGGACAGGGGGATCAAGAGGCTACACCTTC
TRBJ2-1,-,TRBV9,TRBD2,CASSPGGSNNEQFF,TGTGCCAGCAGCCCCGGGGGGTCTAACAATGAGCAGTTCTTC
TRBJ1-3,-,TRBV6-1,TRBD1,CASSGREDRVFSGNTIYF,TGTGCCAGCAGTGGCCGGGAGGACAGGGTCTTTTCTGGAAACACCATATATTTT
TRBJ1-5,-,TRBV28,-,CASSLWQGGNQPQHF,TGTGCCAGCAGTTTATGGCAGGGCGGTAATCAGCCCCAGCATTTT
TRBJ1-3,-,TRBV28,-,CASSRGNTIYF,TGTGCCAGCAGCCGTGGAAACACCATATATTTT
TRBJ2-1,-,TRBV28,TRBD2,CASSPGGLAYKSSYNEQFF,TGTGCCAGCAGTCCCGGGGGACTAGCCTACAAAAGCTCCTACAATGAGCAGTTCTTC
TRBJ1-2,few,TRBV28,-,CASSPRTDMNGYTF,TGTGCCAGCAGCCCTCGCACGGACATGAACGGCTACACCTTC
TRBJ1-1,-,TRBV6-1,-,CASSEAPVSSPGTEAFF,TGTGCCAGCAGTGAAGCCCCGGTGAGTTCGCCGGGCACTGAAGCTTTCTTT
TRBJ2-7,-,TRBV6-5,TRBD1,CASSWRAGGSEQYF,TGTGCCAGCAGTTGGCGTGCAGGGGGAAGCGAGCAGTACTTC
TRBJ1-4,-,TRBV6-1,-,CASSEQGSTNEKLFF,TGTGCCAGCAGTGAGCAGGGATCAACTAATGAAAAACTGTTTTTT
TRBJ2-6,-,TRBV19,-,CASSPTDFARANVLTF,TGTGCCAGTAGTCCCACGGACTTTGCCCGGGCCAACGTCCTGACTTTC
TRBJ1-1,-,TRBV18,-,CASSPRMTVEAFF,TGTGCCAGCTCTCCGCGAATGACTGTTGAAGCTTTCTTT